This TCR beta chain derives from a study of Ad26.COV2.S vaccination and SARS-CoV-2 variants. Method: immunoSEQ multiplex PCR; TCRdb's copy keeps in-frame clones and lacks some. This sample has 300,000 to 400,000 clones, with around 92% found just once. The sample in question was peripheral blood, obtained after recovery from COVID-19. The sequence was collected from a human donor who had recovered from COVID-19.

The CDR3 loop is CASSTTTGIGYTF. The CDR3 nucleotides read TGTGCCAGCAGCACCACGACAGGGATCGGCTACACCTTC. The V call is TRBV7-2, the J call TRBJ1-2, with 7 bases lining up with TRBD1. Germline V CDR1 and CDR2: SGHTA, FQGNSA. Trimming removed 5 bases from V and 8 bases from J; junction bases left unmatched: 8. The CDR3 spans 13 residues.